This T cell receptor beta chain is from a study of T-cell reconstitution after alpha-beta-depleted transplantation in children. The TCRbeta library was prepared with unique molecular identifiers. TCRdb re-called the PCR reads with MiXCR, one entry per CDR3 protein. Of about 590,000 distinct CDR3 sequences in the sample, approximately 13% were seen once. Trimming stripped 6 bases from V and 1 base from J, with 12 bases between. Looked up from germline, CDR1 is SQVTM and CDR2 is ANQGSEA. This CDR3 region has 14 residues. This clonotype was seen at least ten times. This sample comprised PBMCs, mostly from graft donor cells, obtained 360 days after TCRalphabeta/CD19-depleted stem cell transplant. The V and J genes are TRBV29-1 and TRBJ2-2; no reliable D call. The TCR originated in a male patient younger than 18 who had a stem cell transplant for acute myeloid leukemia, so the T cells may come from the graft donor. CDR3 residues: CSVKPTLNTGELFF. CDR3 DNA: TGCAGCGTCAAACCCACCCTGAACACCGGGGAGCTGTTTTTT.